Here is one T cell receptor beta chain with its context. Treatment of the sample: oral pan-JAK inhibitor, 5-10 mg twice daily. Punch biopsies of lesional scalp, plus peripheral blood, were taken from alopecia areata patients. RNA extraction was followed by reverse transcription into cDNA, which acted as the sequencing template. Only in-frame clones appear in the TCRdb table, and some are missing; sequencing was by immunoSEQ multiplex PCR. The data show about 13,000 clones, 68% seen once. The data were taken from a study of CD8+ T cells in alopecia areata. The V gene's germline CDR1 is SQVTM and CDR2 ANQGSEA. The CDR3 covers 10 residues. V lost 4 bases to trimming and J lost 12 bases, with 9 bases between them.

The source is a human donor with alopecia areata. Sample: skin, taken at week 4, from a patient treated with tofacitinib. J is TRBJ1-4 and V is TRBV29-1, with a tentative D call TRBD1 (5 bases). CDR3 region: CSVGDDQLFF. CDR3 DNA: TGCAGCGTTGGGGACGACCAACTGTTTTTT.